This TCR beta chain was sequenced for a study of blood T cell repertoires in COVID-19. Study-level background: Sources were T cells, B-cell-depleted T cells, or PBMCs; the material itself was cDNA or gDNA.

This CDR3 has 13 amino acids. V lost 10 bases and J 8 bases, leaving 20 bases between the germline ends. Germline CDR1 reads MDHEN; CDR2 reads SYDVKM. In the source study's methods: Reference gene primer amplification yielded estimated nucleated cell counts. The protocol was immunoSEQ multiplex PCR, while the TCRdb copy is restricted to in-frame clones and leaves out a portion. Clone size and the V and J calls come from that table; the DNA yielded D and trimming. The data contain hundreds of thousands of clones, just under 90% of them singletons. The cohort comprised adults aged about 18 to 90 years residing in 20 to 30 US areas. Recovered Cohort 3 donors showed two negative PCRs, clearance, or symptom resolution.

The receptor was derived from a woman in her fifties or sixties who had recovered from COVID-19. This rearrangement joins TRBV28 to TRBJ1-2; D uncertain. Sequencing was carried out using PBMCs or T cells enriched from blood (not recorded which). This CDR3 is CATSTGSHGGYTF. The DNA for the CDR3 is TGTGCCACCTCCACCGGGTCCCATGGGGGCTACACCTTC.